This T cell receptor beta chain was observed in a study of cytomegalovirus exposure and HLA in healthy donors. The study's findings and limits: Using the classifier, cytomegalovirus status was reportedly diagnosed with high specificity and sensitivity. Cytomegalovirus-associated TCR beta chains were listed, numbering under 200.

Details on this clone: Antigen specificity is unknown.

This CDR3 is 14 amino acids long. Looked up from germline, CDR1 is MNHNS and CDR2 is SASEGT. V lost 6 bases, J lost 4 bases, and 15 bases lay in between. The PCR used 60 Vbeta and 13 Jbeta primers. Libraries were prepared by immunoSEQ multiplex PCR; TCRdb keeps only in-frame clonotypes and omits some of them. The sample shows 100,000 to 150,000 clones, 60% to 85% of them seen only once. This receptor was obtained from a female donor in good health and CMV-seronegative. The V and J genes are TRBV6-1 and TRBJ1-2; TRBD1 is a possible D gene (6 bases). The sequenced material came from PBMCs. The CDR3 protein is CASRMGGGGYGYTF. The CDR3 nucleotides are TGTGCCAGCAGGATGGGGGGAGGGGGCTATGGCTACACCTTC.